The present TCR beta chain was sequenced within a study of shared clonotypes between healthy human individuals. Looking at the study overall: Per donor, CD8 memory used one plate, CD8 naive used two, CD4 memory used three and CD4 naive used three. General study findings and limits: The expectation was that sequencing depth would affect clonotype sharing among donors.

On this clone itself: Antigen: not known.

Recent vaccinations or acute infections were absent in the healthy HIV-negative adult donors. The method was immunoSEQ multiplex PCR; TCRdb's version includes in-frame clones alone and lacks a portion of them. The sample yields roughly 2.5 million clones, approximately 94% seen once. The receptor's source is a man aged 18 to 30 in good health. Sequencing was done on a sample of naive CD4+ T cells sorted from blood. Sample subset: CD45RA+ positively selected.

In DNA form, the CDR3 reads TGTGCCAGCTCACCAAGATTCCAAGATACGCAGTATTTT. Amino acid sequence: CASSPRFQDTQYF. The gene calls are TRBV18 and TRBJ2-3, with D unresolved. The germline V gene has CDR1 KGHSH and CDR2 LQKENI. Trimming shortened V by 2 bases and J by 5 bases, and 8 bases separated the two germline ends. There are 13 residues in the CDR3.